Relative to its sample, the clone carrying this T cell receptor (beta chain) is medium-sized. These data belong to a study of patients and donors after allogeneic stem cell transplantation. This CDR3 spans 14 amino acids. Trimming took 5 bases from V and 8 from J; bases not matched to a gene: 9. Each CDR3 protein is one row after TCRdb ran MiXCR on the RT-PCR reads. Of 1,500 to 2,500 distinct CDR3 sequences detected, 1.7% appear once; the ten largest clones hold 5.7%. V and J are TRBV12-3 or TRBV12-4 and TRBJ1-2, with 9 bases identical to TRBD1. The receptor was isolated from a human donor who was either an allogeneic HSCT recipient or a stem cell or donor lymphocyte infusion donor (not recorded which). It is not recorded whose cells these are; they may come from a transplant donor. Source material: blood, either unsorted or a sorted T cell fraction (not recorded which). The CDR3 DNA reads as TGTGCCAGCAGTCCGACAGGGGGGCGCGTAGGCTACACCTTC. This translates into CASSPTGGRVGYTF.